This TCR beta chain is from a study of T-cell reconstitution after alpha-beta-depleted transplantation in children. This clonotype has just a few counts. Germline CDR1 reads MNHEY; CDR2 reads SMNVEV (reference sequence). V dropped 8 bases and J dropped 1 base, with 16 bases sitting between them. CDR3 length: 15 residues. Researchers prepared the TCRbeta library using unique molecular identifiers, the study reports. MiXCR, applied by TCRdb to the PCR reads, yields one record per CDR3 protein. In the table there are a few hundred thousand distinct CDR3 sequences, around 10% of which are singletons. This TCR was recovered from a human donor who donated a stem cell graft to a child with acute lymphoblastic leukemia. This sequence joins TRBV27 and TRBJ2-3, with D hard to call. This sample comprised PBMCs from the stem cell graft donor, obtained from the stem cell graft. As DNA, the CDR3 is TGTGCCAGCTCTCAGATGAGCTATGGCACAGATACGCAGTATTTT. It translates to CASSQMSYGTDTQYF.